Listed here are 28 T cell receptor beta chains from one sample, sequenced in a study of T-cell memory formation after mild COVID-19. TCRdb used MiXCR to reprocess the 5' RACE reads, holding one entry per CDR3 protein. The data contain more than 80,000 distinct CDR3 sequences, around 12% of them singletons. Input material: PBMCs or a T cell subset sorted from them (not recorded which). The source of these receptors is an adult woman who had mild COVID-19 (a few samples of this study predate the infection). Cell type and time point are not known.

In regard to this clonotype: Its ends do not fully match the called genes, so a read error is possible. The chain is built from TRBV20-1 and TRBJ2-7; D not resolved. The CDR3 totals 20 residues. CDR1 and CDR2 from the germline V gene are DFQATT and SNEGSKA (reference sequence). CDR3 sequence: CSDRDPGNEEEAFVAYEQYF. CDR3 DNA sequence: TGCAGTGATAGAGATCCCGGCAACGAGGAAGAAGCCTTCGTCGCCTACGAGCAGTACTTC.

This clonotype was detected a few times. The chain carries TRBV28 and TRBJ2-1, with D tentatively TRBD1 or TRBD2 (6 bases each). Per germline, CDR1 MDHEN and CDR2 SYDVKM. This CDR3 contains 14 residues. Trimming took off 8 bases at V and 4 bases at J, with 15 bases between the two ends. The CDR3 bases are TGTGCCAGCGTGGCGGGAAGGGGGTACAATGAGCAGTTCTTC. This translates into CASVAGRGYNEQFF.

In its sample, this clonotype was seen a few times. CDR3 in amino acids: CASSSGPGDLAYEQYF. CDR3 DNA: TGCGCCAGCAGCTCGGGGCCTGGGGACCTCGCTTACGAGCAGTACTTC. The chain couples TRBV4-1 to TRBJ2-7, with D perhaps TRBD1 or TRBD2 (5 bases each). CDR3 length: 16 amino acids. The V and J ends lost 5 bases and 4 bases respectively, with 21 bases between them. The germline V gene encodes CDR1 MGHRA and CDR2 YSYEKL.

Many counts were recorded for this clonotype. The V gene is TRBV29-1, the J gene TRBJ2-1; 8 bases align to TRBD2. This CDR3 spans 13 amino acids. The trim removed 1 base at V and 6 bases at J, leaving 2 bases unmatched. Per the germline V gene, CDR1 is SQVTM and CDR2 is ANQGSEA. The CDR3 reads CSVEGGLANEQFF. DNA for the CDR3: TGCAGCGTTGAAGGAGGACTAGCCAATGAGCAGTTCTTC.

This chain connects TRBV29-1 to TRBJ2-7; D gene unclear. This CDR3 region has 13 residues. CDR1 is SQVTM and CDR2 is ANQGSEA in the germline V gene. V lost 4 bases, J lost 1 base, and 11 bases lay in between. In nucleotides, the CDR3 is TGCAGCGTTGTGGTTGTAGAATCCTACGAGCAGTACTTC. Amino acid sequence: CSVVVVESYEQYF.

This chain uses TRBV12-3 or TRBV12-4 with TRBJ2-7; 7 nucleotides agree with TRBD1. V gave up 5 bases and J gave up 2 bases; unmatched junction bases: 12. This CDR3 has 16 amino acids. DNA for the CDR3: TGTGCCAGCAGTCAAATTCCCCGGGACAGCCCCTACGAGCAGTACTTC. Amino acid sequence: CASSQIPRDSPYEQYF.

This clonotype showed up just a few times. This chain uses TRBV11-2 with TRBJ2-1; possibly TRBD2 for D (6 bases). CDR3 size: 14 residues. Trimming took off 5 bases at V and 6 bases at J, with 14 bases between the two ends. From germline, CDR1 is SGHAT and CDR2 FQNNGV. CDR3 residues: CASSHVADLNEQFF. CDR3 nucleotides: TGTGCCAGCAGCCACGTAGCGGATCTCAATGAGCAGTTCTTC.

This clonotype was found a few times. V usage is TRBV5-1 and J usage is TRBJ1-5; 11 nucleotides line up with TRBD1. The CDR3 loop spans 14 amino acids. Germline V gene lookup returns CDR1 SGHRS and CDR2 YFSETQ. The V segment lost 4 bases and the J segment 5 bases; nucleotides outside the gene matches: 2. The CDR3 protein is CASSPGQGDQPQHF. The CDR3 region has the DNA TGCGCCAGCAGCCCGGGACAGGGGGATCAGCCCCAGCATTTT. The complete variable domain, with remaining parts taken from reference TRBV5-1 and TRBJ1-5, reads KAGVTQTPRYLIKTRGQQVTLSCSPISGHRSVSWYQQTPGQGLQFLFEYFSETQRNKGNFPGRFSGRQFSNSRSEMNVSTLELGDSALYLCASSPGQGDQPQHFGDGTRLSIL.

The chain links TRBV6-2 or TRBV6-3 to TRBJ2-7, with D uncertain. The V and J ends lost 4 bases and 11 bases respectively, with 15 bases between them. Looked up from germline, CDR1 is MNHEY and CDR2 is SVGEGT. This CDR3 contains 12 residues. In DNA, the CDR3 is TGTGCCAGCAGTTCCCCGTTACGGGTGGAGTACTTC. It is translated as CASSSPLRVEYF.

This clonotype has only a few counts. The chain uses TRBV6-2 or TRBV6-3 and TRBJ2-7; D remains unclear. Germline lookup yields CDR1 MNHEY and CDR2 SVGEGT. The V gene lost 4 bases and the J gene lost 5 bases, with 9 bases spanning the gap. The CDR3 loop spans 12 amino acids. The CDR3 protein is CASSSNSDEQYF. For the CDR3, the DNA is TGTGCCAGCAGTTCTAACAGTGACGAGCAGTACTTC.

This clonotype has just a few counts. The genes are TRBV4-3 and TRBJ2-1; 11 bases align to TRBD2. CDR1 LGHNA and CDR2 YSLEER come from the germline V gene. The trim removed 0 bases at V and 3 bases at J, leaving 1 base unmatched. CDR3 length: 16 residues. The CDR3 sequence is CASSQEGTSGYNEQFF. CDR3 coding DNA: TGCGCCAGCAGCCAAGAGGGGACTAGCGGCTACAATGAGCAGTTCTTC.

This clonotype was observed a handful of times. The genes are TRBV12-3 or TRBV12-4 and TRBJ2-7; 8 positions match TRBD1. V shed 6 bases and J 12 bases; nucleotides not matched to a gene: 16. This CDR3 contains 14 residues. The CDR3 loop is CASSPGTGNLPRYF. CDR3 DNA: TGTGCCAGCAGCCCCGGGACAGGTAACTTACCACGGTACTTC.

This clonotype occurred a few times. The chain is built from TRBV29-1 and TRBJ1-1; D is uncertain. The V end was cut by 4 bases, the J end by 0 bases, with 6 bases between. Germline V gene lookup returns CDR1 SQVTM and CDR2 ANQGSEA. This CDR3 is 12 amino acids long. The CDR3 loop reads CSVVVMNTEAFF. CDR3 coding DNA: TGCAGCGTTGTGGTCATGAACACTGAAGCTTTCTTT. Full variable domain (rest looked up from reference TRBV29-1 and TRBJ1-1): SAVISQKPSRDICQRGTSLTIQCQVDSQVTMMFWYRQQPGQSLTLIATANQGSEATYESGFVIDKFPISRPNLTFSTLTVSNMSPEDSSIYLCSVVVMNTEAFFGQGTRLTVV.

A note on this clonotype: Its ends do not fully match the called genes, so a read error is possible. V and J are TRBV29-1 and TRBJ2-7, with D maybe TRBD2 (5 bases). The CDR3 contains 14 residues. Germline CDR1 reads SQVTM; CDR2 reads ANQGSEA. CDR3 sequence (DNA): TGCAGCGTCGAAGGTAGCGCCGACTCCTACGAGCAGTACTTC. This encodes CSVEGSADSYEQYF.

This sequence joins TRBV9 and TRBJ2-3; D gene uncertain. V dropped 3 bases and J dropped 2 bases, with 4 bases sitting between them. Germline V gene data show CDR1 as SGDLS and CDR2 as YYNGEE. This CDR3 comprises 12 residues. CDR3 DNA: TGTGCCAGCAGCGGTATCACAGATACGCAGTATTTT. Translating gives CASSGITDTQYF.

The chain carries TRBV24-1 and TRBJ1-2, with D unclear. The CDR3 is 12 amino acids. Trimming took 4 bases from V and 9 from J, leaving 11 bases between them. CDR1 and CDR2 from the germline V gene are KGHDR and SFDVKD. Here the CDR3 DNA reads TGTGCCACCAGTGACCAAGAGGGTCGCTACACCTTC. Its translation: CATSDQEGRYTF.

The rearrangement uses TRBV5-1 and TRBJ1-6; D is perhaps TRBD1 (5 bases). Trimming took 1 base from V and 10 from J, leaving 18 bases between them. The CDR3 extends over 16 amino acids. Germline V gene data show CDR1 as SGHRS and CDR2 as YFSETQ. The CDR3 here is CASSLNEGLIGSPLHF. The CDR3 nucleotides read TGCGCCAGCAGCTTGAATGAGGGACTCATCGGGTCACCCCTCCACTTT. Looking up the rest from reference TRBV5-1 and TRBJ1-6 gives the full variable domain: KAGVTQTPRYLIKTRGQQVTLSCSPISGHRSVSWYQQTPGQGLQFLFEYFSETQRNKGNFPGRFSGRQFSNSRSEMNVSTLELGDSALYLCASSLNEGLIGSPLHFGNGTRLTVT.

This clonotype was picked up a small number of times. The chain links TRBV9 to TRBJ2-1; 10 bases are a match to TRBD2. The CDR3 has 16 residues. Germline CDR1 is SGDLS and CDR2 is YYNGEE. V shed 0 bases and J 4 bases; nucleotides not matched to a gene: 4. In DNA form, the CDR3 reads TGTGCCAGCAGCGTAGGTTTAGCGGGGGGTTACAATGAGCAGTTCTTC. Its protein product is CASSVGLAGGYNEQFF.

The rearrangement links TRBV14 to TRBJ2-1; no definite D call. Germline lookup yields CDR1 SGHDN and CDR2 FVKESK. The CDR3 has 12 residues. V dropped 0 bases and J dropped 13 bases, with 10 bases sitting between them. The CDR3 DNA reads as TGTGCCAGCAGCCAAGATGGACCCACACAGTTCTTC. Translation gives CASSQDGPTQFF.

The rearrangement uses TRBV24-1 and TRBJ2-2, with D possibly being TRBD1 or TRBD2 (5 bases each). Germline loops: CDR1 KGHDR, CDR2 SFDVKD. The length of the CDR3 is 11 residues. Trimming left V 2 bases short and J 12 bases short, with 6 bases between. CDR3 sequence reads: CATSDWGQLFF. In DNA, the CDR3 is TGTGCCACCAGTGATTGGGGACAGCTGTTTTTT.

This clonotype was observed many times. This sequence joins TRBV13 and TRBJ2-5, with no clear D. This CDR3 comprises 14 residues. Germline CDR1 reads PRHDT; CDR2 reads FYEKMQ (reference sequence). Deletions cut 1 base from V and 5 bases from J, with 11 bases between. The DNA of the CDR3 is TGTGCCAGCAGCTTAGTGGGAATGAGTGAGACCCAGTACTTC. It translates to CASSLVGMSETQYF.

The CDR3 loop is CASSAPGQSSYEQYF. CDR3 DNA: TGTGCCAGCAGCGCACCCGGACAGTCCTCCTACGAGCAGTACTTC. The V and J genes are TRBV7-8 and TRBJ2-7; D is possibly TRBD1 (6 bases). This CDR3 has 15 amino acids. Trimming left V 5 bases short and J 0 bases short, with 14 bases between. Germline lookup yields CDR1 SGHVS and CDR2 FQNEAQ.

This clonotype has only a few counts. The chain employs TRBV7-9 and TRBJ2-7; the D gene is possibly TRBD1 (6 bases). Deletions cut 4 bases from V and 2 bases from J, with 18 bases between. CDR1 is SEHNR, CDR2 FQNEAQ, per germline (reference sequence). This CDR3 region has 16 residues. The CDR3 loop is CASSSQEGVRAYEQYF. The CDR3 DNA reads TGTGCCAGCAGCTCCCAAGAGGGGGTAAGGGCCTACGAGCAGTACTTC.

This clonotype was counted only a few times. The J gene is TRBJ2-3, the V gene TRBV29-1; D unclear. CDR1 and CDR2 (germline): SQVTM, ANQGSEA. V lost 1 base to trimming and J lost 4 bases, with 3 bases between them. The CDR3 has 11 amino acids. CDR3 amino acids: CSVEAPDTQYF. The CDR3 nucleotides read TGCAGCGTTGAAGCCCCAGATACGCAGTATTTT.

This sequence joins TRBV19 and TRBJ1-2; D ambiguous. V was clipped by 4 bases and J by 3 bases, with 18 bases between them. The CDR3 totals 16 residues. CDR1 is LNHDA, CDR2 SQIVND, per germline (reference sequence). The CDR3 spells CASSTYFVDIDYGYTF. The CDR3 coding sequence is TGTGCCAGTAGTACCTACTTCGTTGACATAGACTATGGCTACACCTTC.

This clonotype was observed at least ten times. The chain combines TRBV6-5 with TRBJ2-5; D perhaps matches TRBD1 (5 bases). Germline V gene data show CDR1 as MNHEY and CDR2 as SVGAGI. This CDR3 is built from 14 residues. Trimming cost V 7 bases and J 7 bases, with 19 bases left between them. The DNA for the CDR3 is TGTGCCAGCACCGGAGACAGACCTTTCGGGACCCAGTACTTC. Translation: CASTGDRPFGTQYF.

In its sample, this clonotype was seen a few times. The gene calls are TRBV29-1 and TRBJ2-2; 7 bases are a match to TRBD2. Germline V gives CDR1 SQVTM, CDR2 ANQGSEA. The CDR3 length is 18 residues. J was trimmed by 1 base and V by 1 base; bases with no gene match: 12. This CDR3 is CSVEGPSGLERNTGELFF. The CDR3 nucleotides read TGCAGCGTTGAAGGGCCCTCCGGACTAGAAAGGAACACCGGGGAGCTGTTTTTT.

V usage is TRBV12-3 or TRBV12-4 and J usage is TRBJ1-3; possible D gene TRBD1, 6 bases. This CDR3 is 14 amino acids long. V was pared by 6 bases and J by 2 bases, with 11 bases between. This chain's CDR3 is CASRPGTTGNTIYF. In nucleotides, the CDR3 is TGTGCCAGCAGACCTGGGACAACTGGAAACACCATATATTTT.